Below are 2 T cell receptor beta chains sequenced from a single sample in a study of cytomegalovirus exposure and HLA in healthy donors. The PCR made use of 60 Vbeta and 13 Jbeta primers. The table came from immunoSEQ multiplex PCR; TCRdb's copy has only in-frame clones and leaves some out. The repertoire includes about 110,000 clones, over 60% of them detected once, and roughly 4.9% sits in the top ten. Sequencing was performed on PBMCs. The receptors here all came from a female donor in good health and CMV-seropositive.

This clone was counted between two and nine times. The chain has TRBV19 and TRBJ2-7, with D maybe TRBD1 (6 bases). Trimming left V 1 base short and J 3 bases short, with 13 bases between. Germline V gene lookup returns CDR1 LNHDA and CDR2 SQIVND (reference sequence). CDR3 length: 15 residues. The CDR3 bases are TGTGCCAGTAGTATAGCCCAGGGGTCCTTCTACGAGCAGTACTTC. Translation: CASSIAQGSFYEQYF. Full variable domain (outside the CDR3, taken from reference TRBV19 and TRBJ2-7): DGGITQSPKYLFRKEGQNVTLSCEQNLNHDAMYWYRQDPGQGLRLIYYSQIVNDFQKGDIAEGYSVSREKKESFPLTVTSAQKNPTAFYLCASSIAQGSFYEQYFGPGTRLTVT.

This chain connects TRBV4-1 to TRBJ1-4, with TRBD1 as a possible D gene (6 bases). CDR3 length: 16 residues. The germline V gene has CDR1 MGHRA and CDR2 YSYEKL. The ends were cut back, 1 base at V and 5 bases at J, with 14 bases in the middle. This chain's CDR3 is CASSQGGQPQNEKLFF. CDR3 DNA sequence: TGCGCCAGCAGCCAAGGAGGACAGCCCCAGAATGAAAAACTGTTTTTT.